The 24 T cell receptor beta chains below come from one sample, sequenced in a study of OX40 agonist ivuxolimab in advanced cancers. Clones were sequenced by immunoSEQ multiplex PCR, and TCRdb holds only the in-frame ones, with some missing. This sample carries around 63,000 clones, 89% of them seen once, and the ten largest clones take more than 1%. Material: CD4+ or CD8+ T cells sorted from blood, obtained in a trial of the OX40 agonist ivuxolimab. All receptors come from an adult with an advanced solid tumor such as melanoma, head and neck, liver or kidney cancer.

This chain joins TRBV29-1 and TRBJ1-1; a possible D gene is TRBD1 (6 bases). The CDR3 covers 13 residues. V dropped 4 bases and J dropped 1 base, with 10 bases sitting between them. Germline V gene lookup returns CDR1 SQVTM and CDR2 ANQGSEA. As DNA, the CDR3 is TGCAGCGTTGCGGACAGCTCGAACACTGAAGCTTTCTTT. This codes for CSVADSSNTEAFF.

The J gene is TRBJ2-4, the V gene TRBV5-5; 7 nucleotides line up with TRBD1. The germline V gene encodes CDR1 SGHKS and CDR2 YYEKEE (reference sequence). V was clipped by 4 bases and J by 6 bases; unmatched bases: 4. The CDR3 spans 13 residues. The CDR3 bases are TGTGCCAGCAGCAGGGGACAGATAAACATTCAGTACTTC. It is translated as CASSRGQINIQYF. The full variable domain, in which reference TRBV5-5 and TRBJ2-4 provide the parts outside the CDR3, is DAGVTQSPTHLIKTRGQQVTLRCSPISGHKSVSWYQQVLGQGPQFIFQYYEKEERGRGNFPDRFSARQFPNYSSELNVNALLLGDSALYLCASSRGQINIQYFGAGTRLSVL.

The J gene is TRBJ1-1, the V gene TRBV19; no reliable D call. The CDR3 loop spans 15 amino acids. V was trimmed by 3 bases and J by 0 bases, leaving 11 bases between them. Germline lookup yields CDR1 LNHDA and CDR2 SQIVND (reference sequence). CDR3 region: CASSIPNVLNTEAFF. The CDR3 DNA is TGTGCCAGTAGTATCCCAAACGTGCTGAACACTGAAGCTTTCTTT. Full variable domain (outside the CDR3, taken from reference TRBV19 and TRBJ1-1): DGGITQSPKYLFRKEGQNVTLSCEQNLNHDAMYWYRQDPGQGLRLIYYSQIVNDFQKGDIAEGYSVSREKKESFPLTVTSAQKNPTAFYLCASSIPNVLNTEAFFGQGTRLTVV.

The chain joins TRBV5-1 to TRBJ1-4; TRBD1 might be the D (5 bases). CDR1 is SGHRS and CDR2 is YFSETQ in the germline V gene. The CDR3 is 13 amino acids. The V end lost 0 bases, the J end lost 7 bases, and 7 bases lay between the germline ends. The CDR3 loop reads CASSLEGSEKLFF. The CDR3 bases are TGCGCCAGCAGCTTGGAGGGGTCTGAAAAACTGTTTTTT. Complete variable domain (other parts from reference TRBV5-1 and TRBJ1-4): KAGVTQTPRYLIKTRGQQVTLSCSPISGHRSVSWYQQTPGQGLQFLFEYFSETQRNKGNFPGRFSGRQFSNSRSEMNVSTLELGDSALYLCASSLEGSEKLFFGSGTQLSVL.

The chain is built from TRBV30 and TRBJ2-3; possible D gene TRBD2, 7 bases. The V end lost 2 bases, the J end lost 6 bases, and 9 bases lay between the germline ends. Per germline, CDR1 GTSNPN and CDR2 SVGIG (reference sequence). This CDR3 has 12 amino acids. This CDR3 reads CAWSRGGDTQYF. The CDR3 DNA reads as TGTGCCTGGAGTAGGGGGGGGGATACGCAGTATTTT.

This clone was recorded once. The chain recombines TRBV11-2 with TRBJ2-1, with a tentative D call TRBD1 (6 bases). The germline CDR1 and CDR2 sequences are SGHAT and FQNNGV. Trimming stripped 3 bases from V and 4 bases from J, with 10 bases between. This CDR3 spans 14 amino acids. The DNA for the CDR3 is TGTGCCAGCAGCTTTAACAGGGTTTACAATGAGCAGTTCTTC. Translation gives CASSFNRVYNEQFF.

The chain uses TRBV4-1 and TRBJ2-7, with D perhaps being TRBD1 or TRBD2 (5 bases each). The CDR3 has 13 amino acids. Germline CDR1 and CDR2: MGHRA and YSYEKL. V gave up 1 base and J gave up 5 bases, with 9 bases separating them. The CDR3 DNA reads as TGCGCCAGCAGCCAAGGCCAGGGAGACGAGCAGTACTTC. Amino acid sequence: CASSQGQGDEQYF.

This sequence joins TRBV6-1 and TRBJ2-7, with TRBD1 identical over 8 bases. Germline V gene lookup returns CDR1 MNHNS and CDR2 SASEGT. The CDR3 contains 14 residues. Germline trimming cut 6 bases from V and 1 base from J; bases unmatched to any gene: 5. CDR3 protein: CASRVRDRSYEQYF. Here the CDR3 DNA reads TGTGCCAGCAGAGTCCGGGACAGGTCCTACGAGCAGTACTTC.

The CDR3 protein is CASSQGSGANVLTF. The CDR3 coding sequence is TGCGCCAGCAGCCAGGGCTCTGGGGCCAACGTCCTGACTTTC. V is TRBV10-1 and J is TRBJ2-6; possible D gene TRBD1, 5 bases. Trimming stripped 6 bases from V and 0 bases from J, with 6 bases between. CDR1 and CDR2 from the germline V gene are WNHNN and SYGVQD (reference sequence). The CDR3 is 14 residues long.

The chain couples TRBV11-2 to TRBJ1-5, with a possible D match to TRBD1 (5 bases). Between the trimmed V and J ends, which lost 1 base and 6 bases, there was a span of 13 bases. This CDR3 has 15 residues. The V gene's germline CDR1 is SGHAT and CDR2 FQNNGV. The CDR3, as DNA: TGTGCCAGCAGCTTAGTTCCTGGGGGTGCTCAGCCCCAGCATTTT. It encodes CASSLVPGGAQPQHF.

The CDR3 sequence: CASSTGQVRGYGYTF. The CDR3 nucleotides are TGCGCCAGCAGCACGGGACAGGTTCGCGGCTATGGCTACACCTTC. V usage is TRBV5-1 and J usage is TRBJ1-2, with 8 bases fitting TRBD1. This CDR3 is 15 amino acids long. The germline V gene encodes CDR1 SGHRS and CDR2 YFSETQ. V shed 4 bases, J shed 4 bases, and the junction held 9 bases outside the gene matches.

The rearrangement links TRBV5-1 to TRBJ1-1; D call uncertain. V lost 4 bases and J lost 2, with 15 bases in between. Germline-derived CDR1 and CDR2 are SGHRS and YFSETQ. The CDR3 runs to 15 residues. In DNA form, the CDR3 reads TGCGCCAGCAGCCCACCCTCGGAGCCCAACACTGAAGCTTTCTTT. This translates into CASSPPSEPNTEAFF.

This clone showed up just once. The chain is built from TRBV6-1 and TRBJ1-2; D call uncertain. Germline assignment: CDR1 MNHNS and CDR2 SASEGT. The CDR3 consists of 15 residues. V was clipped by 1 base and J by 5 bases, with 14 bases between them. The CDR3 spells CASSEERALGYGYTF. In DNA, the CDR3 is TGTGCCAGCAGTGAAGAAAGGGCTTTAGGGTATGGCTACACCTTC.

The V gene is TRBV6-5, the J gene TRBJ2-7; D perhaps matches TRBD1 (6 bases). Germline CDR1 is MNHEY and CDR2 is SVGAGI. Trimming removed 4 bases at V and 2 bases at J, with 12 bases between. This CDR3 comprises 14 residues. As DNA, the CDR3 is TGTGCCAGCAGTTCCGGACAGAGTCCCTACGAGCAGTACTTC. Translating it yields CASSSGQSPYEQYF.

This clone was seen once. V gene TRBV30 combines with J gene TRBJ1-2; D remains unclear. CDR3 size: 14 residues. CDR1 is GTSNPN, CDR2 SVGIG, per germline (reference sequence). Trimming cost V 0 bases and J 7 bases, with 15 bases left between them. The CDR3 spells CAWSVQGGPIGYTF. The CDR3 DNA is TGTGCCTGGAGTGTACAAGGAGGGCCTATTGGCTACACCTTC.

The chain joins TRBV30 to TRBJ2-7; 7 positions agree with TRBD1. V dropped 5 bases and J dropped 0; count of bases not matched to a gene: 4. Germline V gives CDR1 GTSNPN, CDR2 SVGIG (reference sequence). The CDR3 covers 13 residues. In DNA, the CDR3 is TGTGCCTGGTCCAGGGACAGCTCCTACGAGCAGTACTTC. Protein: CAWSRDSSYEQYF.

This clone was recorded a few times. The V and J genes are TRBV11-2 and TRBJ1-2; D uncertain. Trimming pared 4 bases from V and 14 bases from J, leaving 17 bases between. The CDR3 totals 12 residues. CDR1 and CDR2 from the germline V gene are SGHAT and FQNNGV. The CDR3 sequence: CASSSSRGPWTF. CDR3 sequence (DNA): TGTGCCAGCAGCTCGTCCCGGGGTCCCTGGACCTTC.

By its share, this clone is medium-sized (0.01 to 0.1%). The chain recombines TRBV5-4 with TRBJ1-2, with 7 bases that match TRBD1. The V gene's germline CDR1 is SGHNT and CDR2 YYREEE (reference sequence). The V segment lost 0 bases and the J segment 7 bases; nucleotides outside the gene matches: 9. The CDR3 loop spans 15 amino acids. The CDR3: CASSLVARQGVGYTF. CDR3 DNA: TGTGCCAGCAGCTTGGTAGCTCGACAGGGAGTTGGCTACACCTTC.

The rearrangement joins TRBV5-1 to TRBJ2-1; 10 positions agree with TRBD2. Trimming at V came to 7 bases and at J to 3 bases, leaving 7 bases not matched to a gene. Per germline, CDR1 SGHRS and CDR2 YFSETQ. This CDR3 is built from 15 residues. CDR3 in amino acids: CASGGRTSGYNEQFF. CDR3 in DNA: TGCGCCAGCGGCGGTAGGACTAGCGGCTACAATGAGCAGTTCTTC.

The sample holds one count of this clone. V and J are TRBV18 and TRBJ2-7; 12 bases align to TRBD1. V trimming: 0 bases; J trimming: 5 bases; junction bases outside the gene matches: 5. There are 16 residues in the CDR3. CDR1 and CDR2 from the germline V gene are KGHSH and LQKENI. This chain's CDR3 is CASSPPWDRGPHEQYF. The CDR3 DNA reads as TGTGCCAGCTCACCACCGTGGGACAGGGGGCCCCACGAGCAGTACTTC. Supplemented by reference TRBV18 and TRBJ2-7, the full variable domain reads NAGVMQNPRHLVRRRGQEARLRCSPMKGHSHVYWYRQLPEEGLKFMVYLQKENIIDESGMPKERFSAEFPKEGPSILRIQQVVRGDSAAYFCASSPPWDRGPHEQYFGPGTRLTVT.

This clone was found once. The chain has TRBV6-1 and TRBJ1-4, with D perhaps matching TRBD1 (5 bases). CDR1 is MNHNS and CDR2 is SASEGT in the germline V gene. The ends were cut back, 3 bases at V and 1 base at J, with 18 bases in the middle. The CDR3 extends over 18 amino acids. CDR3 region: CASSDKRGVGLTNEKLFF. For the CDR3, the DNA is TGTGCCAGCAGTGATAAAAGAGGGGTCGGGCTAACTAATGAAAAACTGTTTTTT.

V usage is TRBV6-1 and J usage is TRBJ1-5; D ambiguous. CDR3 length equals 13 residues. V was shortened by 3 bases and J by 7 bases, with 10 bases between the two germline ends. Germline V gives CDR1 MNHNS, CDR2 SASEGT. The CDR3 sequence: CASSEGLSQPQHF. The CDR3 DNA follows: TGTGCCAGCAGTGAGGGTTTAAGCCAGCCCCAGCATTTT.

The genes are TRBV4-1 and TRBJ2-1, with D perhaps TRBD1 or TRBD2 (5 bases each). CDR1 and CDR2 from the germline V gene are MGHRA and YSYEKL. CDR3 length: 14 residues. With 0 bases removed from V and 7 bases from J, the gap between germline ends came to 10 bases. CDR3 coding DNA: TGCGCCAGCAGCCAAGATCTCTGGGGGAATGAGCAGTTCTTC. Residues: CASSQDLWGNEQFF.

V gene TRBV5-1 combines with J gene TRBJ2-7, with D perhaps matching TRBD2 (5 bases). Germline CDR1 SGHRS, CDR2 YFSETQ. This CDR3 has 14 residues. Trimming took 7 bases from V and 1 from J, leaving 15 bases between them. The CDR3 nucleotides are TGCGCCAGCGGTATCTTGAGGGATTCCTACGAGCAGTACTTC. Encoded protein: CASGILRDSYEQYF.